What follows are 26 T cell receptor beta chains derived from one specimen sequenced in a study of shared clonotypes between healthy human individuals. Produced via immunoSEQ multiplex PCR; TCRdb's table is partial and in-frame only. The repertoire holds 740,000 or so clones, with about 80% as singletons. The sample taken for sequencing was memory CD4+ T cells sorted from blood. Subset noted: CD45RA-negative fraction. The receptors were sampled from a woman in her thirties in good health.

This clone has ten or more counts. This rearrangement joins TRBV5-4 to TRBJ1-1; D is uncertain. V lost 4 bases to trimming and J lost 3 bases, with 10 bases between them. Germline V gene data show CDR1 as SGHNT and CDR2 as YYREEE (reference sequence). The length of the CDR3 is 13 residues. The CDR3 region has the DNA TGTGCCAGCAGCCGGGCCGGGGACACTGAAGCTTTCTTT. Translated: CASSRAGDTEAFF.

The chain employs TRBV2 and TRBJ2-2, with D possibly matching TRBD1 (6 bases). CDR1 is SNHLY and CDR2 is FYNNEI in the germline V gene. The CDR3 has 15 residues. V lost 8 bases to trimming and J lost 7 bases, with 20 bases between them. In nucleotides, the CDR3 is TGTGCCAGCTCCAGGGTAGGGGGTGACAGCGGGGAGCTGTTTTTT. As protein: CASSRVGGDSGELFF.

This clone was found once. This probably arose from a read error, given a far larger clone one base away. The chain uses TRBV6-5 and TRBJ2-6; the match to TRBD1 covers 7 bases. Looked up from germline, CDR1 is MNHEY and CDR2 is SVGAGI. The CDR3 covers 15 residues. J lost 2 bases, V lost 7 bases, and 5 bases had no gene match. CDR3 in amino acids: CASTDRRPGANVLTF. DNA of the CDR3: TGTGCCAGCACGGACAGGAGGCCTGGGGCCAACGTCCTGACTTTC.

The chain has TRBV7-2 and TRBJ2-7, with D possibly TRBD2 on 7 matching bases. CDR3 size: 16 residues. V was trimmed by 0 bases and J by 2 bases, leaving 14 bases between them. In germline, CDR1 is SGHTA, CDR2 FQGNSA. The CDR3 bases are TGTGCCAGCAGCTTAGCAGGGGGAGGGTCCCCCTACGAGCAGTACTTC. As protein: CASSLAGGGSPYEQYF. The variable domain in full, completed from reference TRBV7-2 and TRBJ2-7, reads GAGVSQSPSNKVTEKGKDVELRCDPISGHTALYWYRQSLGQGLEFLIYFQGNSAPDKSGLPSDRFSAERTGGSVSTLTIQRTQQEDSAVYLCASSLAGGGSPYEQYFGPGTRLTVT.

This clone was counted between two and nine times. The chain joins TRBV28 to TRBJ2-7, with 13 bases fitting TRBD2. CDR1 and CDR2 (germline): MDHEN, SYDVKM. The CDR3 has 17 amino acids. Unmatched junction bases numbered 14, after V lost 6 bases and J lost 6 bases. This CDR3 is CASSPIRTSGRRGEQYF. CDR3 coding DNA: TGTGCCAGCAGCCCTATAAGGACTAGCGGGAGACGGGGCGAGCAGTACTTC.

V is TRBV11-3 and J is TRBJ2-1; D might be TRBD2 (6 bases). The CDR3 is 16 amino acids. CDR1 and CDR2 (germline): SGHNT, YENEEA. Between the trimmed V and J ends, which lost 6 bases and 5 bases, there was a span of 20 bases. This chain's CDR3 is CASSRDGASVNNEQFF. CDR3 nucleotide sequence: TGTGCCAGCAGTCGAGACGGGGCTAGCGTTAACAATGAGCAGTTCTTC. Complete variable domain (other parts from reference TRBV11-3 and TRBJ2-1): EAGVVQSPRYKIIEKKQPVAFWCNPISGHNTLYWYLQNLGQGPELLIRYENEEAVDDSQLPKDRFSAERLKGVDSTLKIQPAELGDSAVYLCASSRDGASVNNEQFFGPGTRLTVL.

The chain has TRBV7-9 and TRBJ1-2; possibly TRBD1 for D (5 bases). The germline V gene encodes CDR1 SEHNR and CDR2 FQNEAQ (reference sequence). Deletions cut 3 bases from V and 3 bases from J, with 11 bases between. The CDR3 spans 14 residues. The CDR3 DNA sequence: TGTGCCAGCAGCTTTCAGGGCCCCGACTATGGCTACACCTTC. Its protein is CASSFQGPDYGYTF.

A single count supports this clone. The chain couples TRBV5-1 to TRBJ2-6; the D gene is possibly TRBD1 (6 bases). The V end was cut by 4 bases, the J end by 1 base, with 12 bases between. The CDR3 has 16 amino acids. Germline V gene lookup returns CDR1 SGHRS and CDR2 YFSETQ. CDR3 coding DNA: TGCGCCAGCAGCGGGGGCAGGGGTTCTGGGGCCAACGTCCTGACTTTC. This sequence encodes CASSGGRGSGANVLTF.

In its sample, this clone was seen a few times. V and J are TRBV5-4 and TRBJ1-1, with D hard to call. V was cut by 1 base and J by 0 bases, with 16 bases left in between. The CDR3 length is 17 residues. CDR1 and CDR2 (germline): SGHNT, YYREEE (reference sequence). The CDR3 nucleotides read TGTGCCAGCAGCTTGAACAGCAATCATGCAATGAACACTGAAGCTTTCTTT. Its translation: CASSLNSNHAMNTEAFF.

The J gene is TRBJ2-6, the V gene TRBV5-1; weak D call: TRBD1 (5 bases). Trimming pared 0 bases from V and 2 bases from J, leaving 9 bases between. Germline V CDR1 and CDR2: SGHRS, YFSETQ. The CDR3 sequence is 16 residues long. CDR3 in DNA: TGCGCCAGCAGCTTGGCAGGGCTCCCTGGGGCCAACGTCCTGACTTTC. This translates into CASSLAGLPGANVLTF.

This rearrangement joins TRBV5-6 to TRBJ2-5; D perhaps matches TRBD2 (5 bases). The CDR3 is 15 amino acids. In germline, CDR1 is SGHDT, CDR2 YYEEEE. Trimming shortened V by 2 bases and J by 5 bases, and 16 bases separated the two germline ends. The DNA of the CDR3 is TGTGCCAGCAGCTTTGCTGCGAGGGATGTGGAGACCCAGTACTTC. It translates to CASSFAARDVETQYF.

This chain connects TRBV5-1 to TRBJ2-7, with D uncertain. The CDR3 is 15 residues long. Germline-derived CDR1 and CDR2 are SGHRS and YFSETQ. The V end was cut by 0 bases, the J end by 3 bases, with 13 bases between. DNA of the CDR3: TGCGCCAGCAGCTTGGCCAAGGATTGGGTCTACGAGCAGTACTTC. Its protein is CASSLAKDWVYEQYF.

This clone was observed a few times. V and J are TRBV2 and TRBJ1-2, with 8 bases aligning to TRBD1. The CDR3 has 12 residues. The V gene's germline CDR1 is SNHLY and CDR2 FYNNEI. The V gene end was trimmed by 7 bases and the J gene end by 5 bases; junction bases not matched to a gene: 3. This CDR3 reads CASTGGAYGYTF. The CDR3 DNA follows: TGTGCCAGCACAGGGGGCGCGTATGGCTACACCTTC. The full variable domain, rest sourced from reference TRBV2 and TRBJ1-2, is EPEVTQTPSHQVTQMGQEVILRCVPISNHLYFYWYRQILGQKVEFLVSFYNNEISEKSEIFDDQFSVERPDGSNFTLKIRSTKLEDSAMYFCASTGGAYGYTFGSGTRLTVV.

V is TRBV7-7 and J is TRBJ1-1; D gene ambiguous. This CDR3 spans 13 amino acids. The V end lost 6 bases, the J end lost 0 bases, and 8 bases lay between the germline ends. Germline V lookup: CDR1 SSHAT, CDR2 FNYEAQ (reference sequence). For the CDR3, the DNA is TGTGCCAGCAGTTCCGGGATGAACACTGAAGCTTTCTTT. It translates to CASSSGMNTEAFF.

This clone has only one observation. The V call is TRBV4-2, the J call TRBJ2-3, with D hard to call. The CDR3 totals 15 residues. The germline gives CDR1 LGHNA, CDR2 YNFKEQ. Trimming stripped 0 bases from V and 4 bases from J, with 11 bases between. The CDR3 DNA follows: TGTGCCAGCAGCCAAGACGAGATGGCGGCAGATACGCAGTATTTT. This sequence encodes CASSQDEMAADTQYF.

This chain connects TRBV5-4 to TRBJ1-2, with TRBD1 matching over 10 bases. The CDR3 runs 16 residues. Germline V gene data show CDR1 as SGHNT and CDR2 as YYREEE (reference sequence). J gave up 3 bases and V 3 bases, and 8 bases lay outside the gene matches. Here the CDR3 DNA reads TGTGCCAGCAGCTGGGGACAGGGGTCGTATTACTATGGCTACACCTTC. It translates to CASSWGQGSYYYGYTF. The variable domain in full, with the rest retrieved from reference TRBV5-4 and TRBJ1-2, is ETGVTQSPTHLIKTRGQQVTLRCSSQSGHNTVSWYQQALGQGPQFIFQYYREEENGRGNFPPRFSGLQFPNYSSELNVNALELDDSALYLCASSWGQGSYYYGYTFGSGTRLTVV.

For this clone: One base away lies a much larger clone, so this may be a sequencing read error. The rearrangement links TRBV25-1 to TRBJ2-7; perhaps TRBD2 as D (6 bases). Between the trimmed V and J ends, which lost 4 bases and 3 bases, there was a span of 19 bases. The germline V gene has CDR1 MGHDK and CDR2 SYGVNS. The CDR3 consists of 16 residues. The CDR3 spells CASSAWRTGSIYEQYF. In DNA, the CDR3 is TGTGCCAGCAGTGCCTGGAGAACCGGGAGTATCTACGAGCAGTACTTC.

This chain joins TRBV11-2 and TRBJ1-6; D is perhaps TRBD1 (5 bases). Trimming stripped 11 bases from V and 7 bases from J, with 18 bases between. The germline gives CDR1 SGHAT, CDR2 FQNNGV. The CDR3 runs to 14 residues. The DNA for the CDR3 is TGTGCCTCCTCCCCCGGGACCGTAAATTCACCCCTCCACTTT. It encodes CASSPGTVNSPLHF.

The rearrangement links TRBV5-1 to TRBJ2-7, with D hard to call. Between the trimmed V and J ends, which lost 0 bases and 1 base, there was a span of 11 bases. The CDR3 has 15 amino acids. Germline V lookup: CDR1 SGHRS, CDR2 YFSETQ. The CDR3 DNA is TGCGCCAGCAGCTTGGATCTAGATCGGTCCTACGAGCAGTACTTC. It encodes CASSLDLDRSYEQYF.

The chain has TRBV14 and TRBJ1-1; D is ambiguous. CDR1 and CDR2 from the germline V gene are SGHDN and FVKESK. V was cut by 6 bases and J by 4 bases, with 15 bases left in between. The CDR3 is made up of 14 amino acids. The CDR3 loop reads CASRPTLEGTEAFF. The CDR3, as DNA: TGTGCCAGCAGACCCACCCTAGAAGGCACTGAAGCTTTCTTT. The variable domain in full, with the rest retrieved from reference TRBV14 and TRBJ1-1, is EAGVTQFPSHSVIEKGQTVTLRCDPISGHDNLYWYRRVMGKEIKFLLHFVKESKQDESGMPNNRFLAERTGGTYSTLKVQPAELEDSGVYFCASRPTLEGTEAFFGQGTRLTVV.

This clone was detected only a few times. This chain connects TRBV5-4 to TRBJ2-1, with D possibly being TRBD2 (6 bases). V shed 1 base and J shed 0 bases, with 11 bases lying between them. The CDR3 is made up of 16 amino acids. Germline V CDR1 and CDR2: SGHNT, YYREEE (reference sequence). Written as DNA, the CDR3 is TGTGCCAGCAGCTTGACTAGCAGAATCTCCTACAATGAGCAGTTCTTC. Translated, it gives CASSLTSRISYNEQFF. Variable domain in full (rest from reference TRBV5-4 and TRBJ2-1): ETGVTQSPTHLIKTRGQQVTLRCSSQSGHNTVSWYQQALGQGPQFIFQYYREEENGRGNFPPRFSGLQFPNYSSELNVNALELDDSALYLCASSLTSRISYNEQFFGPGTRLTVL.

The chain combines TRBV28 with TRBJ2-7; 7 positions match TRBD2. The CDR3 length is 13 residues. Germline V lookup: CDR1 MDHEN, CDR2 SYDVKM. J lost 2 bases, V lost 6 bases, and 4 bases had no gene match. CDR3 nucleotides: TGTGCCAGCAGGCGGGGGTTGGCCTACGAGCAGTACTTC. Its protein is CASRRGLAYEQYF.

This chain uses TRBV7-9 with TRBJ2-2, with D possibly TRBD1 on 6 matching bases. V lost 5 bases and J 7 bases, leaving 17 bases between the germline ends. Germline CDR1 SEHNR, CDR2 FQNEAQ (reference sequence). This CDR3 has 15 residues. The CDR3 nucleotides are TGTGCCAGCAGCCCGGGACACACCGGTGTCGGGGAGCTGTTTTTT. Its protein is CASSPGHTGVGELFF.

The chain employs TRBV4-2 and TRBJ2-7; 8 positions agree with TRBD1. The CDR3 is 13 amino acids. Germline V gene data show CDR1 as LGHNA and CDR2 as YNFKEQ. J lost 6 bases, V lost 5 bases, and 6 bases had no gene match. The CDR3 DNA reads as TGTGCCAGCAGCTCCGGACAGGGAACCGAGCAGTACTTC. This encodes CASSSGQGTEQYF.

The table lists this clone with a count of one. Here the CDR3 reads CASSPVSNEQFF. DNA for the CDR3: TGTGCCAGCTCACCAGTCAGCAATGAGCAGTTCTTC. This chain uses TRBV18 with TRBJ2-1, with D unresolved. Trimming pared 2 bases from V and 6 bases from J, leaving 5 bases between. Germline V gene lookup returns CDR1 KGHSH and CDR2 LQKENI. The CDR3 contains 12 residues.

The rearrangement uses TRBV20-1 and TRBJ1-2; D is uncertain. This CDR3 spans 9 amino acids. Germline values: CDR1 DFQATT, CDR2 SNEGSKA (reference sequence). The CDR3 nucleotides read TGCAGCGGCCTCTTTGGCTACACCTTC. This encodes CSGLFGYTF.